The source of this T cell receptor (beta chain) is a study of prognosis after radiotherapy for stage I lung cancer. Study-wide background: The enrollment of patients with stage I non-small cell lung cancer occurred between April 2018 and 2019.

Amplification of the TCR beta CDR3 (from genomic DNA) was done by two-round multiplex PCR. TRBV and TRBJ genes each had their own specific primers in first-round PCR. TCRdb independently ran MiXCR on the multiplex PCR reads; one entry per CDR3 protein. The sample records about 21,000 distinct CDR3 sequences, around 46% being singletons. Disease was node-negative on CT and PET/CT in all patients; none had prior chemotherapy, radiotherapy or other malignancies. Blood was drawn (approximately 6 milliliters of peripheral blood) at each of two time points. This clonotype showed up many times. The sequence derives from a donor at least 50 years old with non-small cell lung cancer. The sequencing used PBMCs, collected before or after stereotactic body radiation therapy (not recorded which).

The CDR3 DNA is TGTGCCAGCAGTTACACCGGGACAGGGGGAGGGGAGCAGTACTTC. Its protein is CASSYTGTGGGEQYF. The chain employs TRBV2 and TRBJ2-7; the match to TRBD1 covers 11 bases. This CDR3 is built from 15 residues. Germline loops: CDR1 SNHLY, CDR2 FYNNEI. Trimming at V came to 5 bases and at J to 7 bases, leaving 10 bases not matched to a gene.